A selection of T cell receptor beta chains follows, all from one sample in a study of T-cell reconstitution after alpha-beta-depleted transplantation in children. TCRdb ran MiXCR on the PCR reads and lists one entry per CDR3 protein. The table has roughly 340,000 distinct CDR3 sequences, around 15% seen once. Sequencing was performed on PBMCs, mostly from graft donor cells, taken 360 days after TCRalphabeta/CD19-depleted stem cell transplant. Source of these receptors: a male patient under 10 years old who had a stem cell transplant for acute lymphoblastic leukemia, so the T cells may come from the graft donor. The CDR3 runs from the conserved cysteine through the conserved F or W. Fields, in order: V gene, clone size, D gene, J gene, CDR3 protein, CDR3 DNA. D genes are given only for firm matches. The listing skips clone size in some rows; elsewhere it reads once, few, many or a size class.

TRBV3-1	many	NA	TRBJ2-3	CASSHGRFGDTQYF	TGTGCCAGCAGCCACGGCAGGTTCGGGGATACGCAGTATTTT
TRBV28	few	TRBD1	TRBJ2-7	CASSPTRTGSPYEQYF	TGTGCCAGCAGCCCCACCCGGACAGGGAGCCCCTACGAGCAGTACTTC
TRBV7-9	NA	NA	TRBJ2-2	CASSLAGRIHGELFF	TGTGCCAGCAGCTTAGCCGGGAGAATTCACGGGGAGCTGTTTTTT
TRBV7-6	NA	NA	TRBJ2-7	CASSPPPGLDYEQYF	TGTGCCAGCAGCCCCCCCCCCGGACTCGACTACGAGCAGTACTTC
TRBV6-1	NA	TRBD2	TRBJ2-7	CASTPSGNSYEQYF	TGTGCCAGCACCCCCAGCGGGAATAGCTACGAGCAGTACTTC
TRBV5-1	few	TRBD2	TRBJ2-1	CASSFLAGSNEQFF	TGCGCCAGCAGCTTCCTAGCGGGATCCAATGAGCAGTTCTTC
TRBV9	NA	TRBD1	TRBJ2-7	CASSAGTAPYEQYF	TGTGCCAGCAGCGCCGGGACAGCCCCCTACGAGCAGTACTTC
TRBV9	few	NA	TRBJ1-6	CASSVERSPLHF	TGTGCCAGCAGCGTAGAAAGGTCACCCCTCCACTTT
TRBV9	many	NA	TRBJ1-3	CASSTIPGNTIYF	TGTGCCAGCAGCACTATACCTGGAAACACCATATATTTT
TRBV2	many	NA	TRBJ2-3	CASRLDGDTQYF	TGTGCCAGCAGGCTAGACGGGGATACGCAGTATTTT
TRBV20-1	NA	TRBD2	TRBJ2-1	CSARAGLAGGGSYNEQFF	TGCAGTGCTAGAGCAGGACTAGCGGGAGGGGGCTCCTACAATGAGCAGTTCTTC
TRBV10-3	many	TRBD1	TRBJ2-3	CAIANSGGTDTQYF	TGTGCCATCGCGAACTCAGGGGGAACAGATACGCAGTATTTT
TRBV20-1	few	NA	TRBJ1-6	CSASDRTTYNSPLHF	TGCAGTGCCTCGGACAGAACGACCTATAATTCACCCCTCCACTTT
TRBV5-4	few	TRBD2	TRBJ2-3	CASSLTRGLAGIKGTDTQYF	TGTGCCAGCAGCTTGACCCGGGGACTAGCGGGAATTAAGGGCACAGATACGCAGTATTTT
TRBV7-2	many	TRBD2	TRBJ2-7	CASSWWGEGLQQYF	TGTGCCAGCAGCTGGTGGGGGGAGGGCCTTCAGCAGTACTTC
TRBV12-3/TRBV12-4	NA	NA	TRBJ2-7	CASSLKATPSPYEQYF	TGTGCCAGCAGTTTAAAAGCGACCCCAAGTCCTTACGAGCAGTACTTC
TRBV7-8	NA	NA	TRBJ2-2	CASSLGPGATNTGELFF	TGTGCCAGCAGCTTAGGTCCAGGGGCAACGAACACCGGGGAGCTGTTTTTT
TRBV7-3	NA	TRBD2	TRBJ2-4	CASSPGPRLLAGRAKNIQYF	TGTGCCAGCAGCCCTGGACCTCGACTTTTAGCGGGTAGAGCCAAAAACATTCAGTACTTC
TRBV3-1	NA	TRBD2	TRBJ2-3	CASSQFSGQTQYF	TGTGCCAGCAGCCAATTTAGCGGGCAAACGCAGTATTTT
TRBV20-1	NA	NA	TRBJ2-5	CSETQGQETQYF	TGCAGTGAGACCCAAGGACAAGAGACCCAGTACTTC
TRBV9	NA	TRBD2	TRBJ2-1	CASSVEGLAVYNEQFF	TGTGCCAGCAGCGTAGAAGGACTAGCGGTCTACAATGAGCAGTTCTTC
TRBV4-3	NA	NA	TRBJ2-6	CASSLSKSGANVLTF	TGCGCCAGCAGCCTATCGAAATCTGGGGCCAACGTCCTGACTTTC
TRBV6-2/TRBV6-3	few	NA	TRBJ2-7	CASSRTALPYEQYF	TGTGCCAGCAGTAGGACAGCCCTTCCCTACGAGCAGTACTTC
TRBV6-2/TRBV6-3	NA	NA	TRBJ1-2	CASREPVRGYTF	TGTGCCAGCAGAGAGCCCGTTCGTGGCTACACCTTC
TRBV20-1	few	TRBD2	TRBJ2-3	CSATGTSEGTDTQYF	TGCAGTGCCACTGGGACTAGCGAGGGCACAGATACGCAGTATTTT
TRBV7-8	many	NA	TRBJ2-1	CASSLGRNNEQFF	TGTGCCAGCAGCTTAGGGCGGAACAATGAGCAGTTCTTC
TRBV28	few	NA	TRBJ2-3	CASSLKGLGVGTDTQYF	TGTGCCAGCAGTTTAAAGGGGCTGGGGGTGGGCACAGATACGCAGTATTTT
TRBV5-4	NA	TRBD2	TRBJ2-7	CASSFGTSGGTRVEQYF	TGTGCCAGCAGCTTTGGGACTAGCGGGGGTACTCGGGTCGAGCAGTACTTC
TRBV10-3	few	NA	TRBJ2-2	CAISEPGHTGELFF	TGTGCCATCAGTGAGCCAGGTCACACCGGGGAGCTGTTTTTT
TRBV6-5	NA	NA	TRBJ1-2	CASSYSGYGYGYTF	TGTGCCAGCAGTTACTCGGGGTATGGCTATGGCTACACCTTC
TRBV20-1	NA	TRBD1	TRBJ2-2	CSARKTDRGTGELFF	TGCAGTGCTAGAAAGACAGACAGGGGCACCGGGGAGCTGTTTTTT
TRBV18	NA	NA	TRBJ2-7	CASSPPVAGGREQYF	TGTGCCAGCTCACCACCTGTGGCAGGGGGGCGGGAGCAGTACTTC
TRBV2	NA	TRBD1	TRBJ1-2	CASSADRGLDYGYTF	TGTGCCAGCAGTGCGGACAGGGGGCTGGACTATGGCTACACCTTC
TRBV10-3	many	NA	TRBJ2-1	CAISESVNEQFF	TGTGCCATCAGTGAGTCGGTCAATGAGCAGTTCTTC
TRBV24-1	few	NA	TRBJ2-7	CATSAPNAYEQYF	TGTGCCACCAGTGCTCCTAACGCCTACGAGCAGTACTTC
TRBV28	few	NA	TRBJ2-3	CASSSVITDTQYF	TGTGCCAGCAGTTCTGTGATCACAGATACGCAGTATTTT
TRBV29-1	few	NA	TRBJ2-4	CSVEADIQYF	TGCAGCGTTGAAGCTGACATTCAGTACTTC
TRBV9	once	TRBD2	TRBJ2-1	CASSVEGLLYNEQFF	TGTGCCAGCAGCGTAGAGGGACTACTCTACAATGAGCAGTTCTTC
TRBV4-1	NA	NA	TRBJ2-1	CASSQDDGVEQFF	TGCGCCAGCAGCCAAGATGATGGCGTTGAGCAGTTCTTC
TRBV10-3	NA	NA	TRBJ1-1	CAISESWGNDEAFF	TGTGCCATCAGTGAGTCGTGGGGAAACGATGAAGCTTTCTTT
TRBV6-5	NA	NA	TRBJ2-5	CASSYGAGETQYF	TGTGCCAGCAGTTACGGGGCGGGGGAGACCCAGTACTTC
TRBV7-9	NA	TRBD2	TRBJ2-7	CASSSPEAGVSYEQYF	TGTGCCAGCAGCTCGCCTGAAGCGGGAGTTTCCTACGAGCAGTACTTC
TRBV12-3/TRBV12-4	many	NA	TRBJ2-1	CASSFDSSYNEQFF	TGTGCCAGCAGTTTCGATAGCTCCTACAATGAGCAGTTCTTC
TRBV29-1	many	NA	TRBJ2-7	CSAEPGPGSEQYF	TGCAGCGCAGAGCCCGGACCTGGAAGCGAGCAGTACTTC
TRBV7-9	NA	TRBD2	TRBJ2-5	CASSLLEPGLAGKETQYF	TGTGCCAGCAGCTTATTGGAACCGGGACTAGCGGGAAAAGAGACCCAGTACTTC
TRBV24-1	few	NA	TRBJ2-4	CATSAGGDAKNIQYF	TGTGCCACCAGTGCGGGCGGTGACGCCAAAAACATTCAGTACTTC
TRBV5-5	few	NA	TRBJ2-7	CASSFTGEGYEQYF	TGTGCCAGCAGCTTCACAGGGGAGGGGTACGAGCAGTACTTC
TRBV27	few	TRBD2	TRBJ2-1	CASSLGGRFGSEQFF	TGTGCCAGCAGTCTCGGCGGGAGGTTTGGAAGTGAGCAGTTCTTC
TRBV28	NA	NA	TRBJ2-1	CASRPGANEQFF	TGTGCCAGCAGGCCGGGGGCCAATGAGCAGTTCTTC
TRBV20-1	NA	TRBD2	TRBJ2-7	CSATSGSPPNEQYF	TGCAGTGCTACCAGCGGGAGCCCCCCCAACGAGCAGTACTTC
TRBV10-3	few	NA	TRBJ1-4	CAISPGYGEEKLFF	TGTGCCATCAGCCCCGGGTATGGCGAAGAAAAACTGTTTTTT
TRBV29-1	NA	NA	TRBJ2-1	CSVGGPPNEQFF	TGCAGCGTTGGGGGGCCCCCCAATGAGCAGTTCTTC
TRBV30	many	NA	TRBJ2-1	CAWSVGVRPYNEQFF	TGTGCCTGGAGTGTAGGGGTTCGGCCCTACAATGAGCAGTTCTTC
TRBV28	NA	TRBD2	TRBJ2-1	CASSILAGGDNEQFF	TGTGCCAGCAGTATTTTAGCGGGAGGGGACAATGAGCAGTTCTTC
TRBV27	NA	NA	TRBJ2-5	CASSPGTQMETQYF	TGTGCCAGCAGTCCCGGGACCCAGATGGAGACCCAGTACTTC